This TCR beta chain was recovered during a study of blood T cells in healthy people across ages. Alongside a J-beta primer mix, a sample-barcoded 5' primer served in a second PCR lasting roughly 7 to 12 cycles. Via MiXCR, TCRdb re-called the 5' RACE reads, giving one row per CDR3 protein. Of about 700,000 distinct CDR3 sequences detected, roughly 32% appear once; the ten largest clones hold approximately 15%. Sequences were obtained from blood. This receptor was obtained from a woman older than 75 in good health.

The CDR3 DNA reads as TGCAGTGCCAAGGGACAGTTAAACAATTCACCCCTCCACTTT. It translates to CSAKGQLNNSPLHF. The chain recombines TRBV20-1 with TRBJ1-6, with 7 bases that match TRBD1. This CDR3 is 14 amino acids long. Germline-derived CDR1 and CDR2 are DFQATT and SNEGSKA (reference sequence). The ends lost 6 bases at V and 7 bases at J; junction bases unmatched: 9.